The clone carrying this TCR beta chain was detected once. This record belongs to a study of blood T cell repertoires in COVID-19. Looking at the study overall: Acute and convalescent COVID-19 specimens originated in the United States, Italy and Spain. T cells, B-cell-depleted T cells, or PBMCs provided the cDNA or gDNA that served as material.

Source study methods: How many nucleated cells were present was estimated from reference gene primer amplification. TCRdb keeps only in-frame clones here, not all; method: immunoSEQ multiplex PCR. V, J and clone size were drawn from that table, and D and trimming were deduced from the DNA. The sample includes approximately 100,000 clones, 84% seen only once; the top ten take roughly 7%. Germline V CDR1 and CDR2: SGHNT, YYREEE (reference sequence). This CDR3 is built from 14 residues. V lost 4 bases, J lost 4 bases, and 14 bases lay in between. The source of this sequence is a woman aged 45-65 years with acute or convalescent COVID-19. The sequencing input was peripheral blood. This sequence joins TRBV5-4 and TRBJ2-5; unclear D gene. The CDR3 bases are TGTGCCAGCAGCCCCCGAGCGACCACAGAGACCCAGTACTTC. This gives the protein CASSPRATTETQYF.